A selection of T cell receptor beta chains follows, all from one sample in a study of response to subunit inactivated influenza vaccine. One entry per CDR3 protein, called by TCRdb with MiXCR from the RT-PCR reads. The table has about 520,000 distinct CDR3 sequences, 9.5% to 13% seen once. The starting material was PBMCs from blood, obtained roughly 48 days after vaccination. The receptors stem from a man in his fifties who received an inactivated influenza vaccine. Both conserved end residues are part of each CDR3. Fields, in order: J gene, clone size, D gene, V gene, CDR3 DNA, CDR3 protein. The D gene is left open where the match is weak. Expanded clones get a size class; other rows say once, few or many, or leave the size out.

TRBJ2-1 many TRBD2 TRBV4-2 TGTGCCAGCAGCCAAGATGGGCAGACTAGCGGGATTTTCAATGAGCAGTTCTTC CASSQDGQTSGIFNEQFF
TRBJ2-1 NA TRBD2 TRBV13 TGTGCCAGCAGCTTAGACTTAGCGGGAGGCACGTTTGGTGAGCAGTTCTTC CASSLDLAGGTFGEQFF
TRBJ1-2 NA NA TRBV5-1 TGCGCCAGCAGCTCCCCGGGACGGAGTACCTATGGCTACACCTTC CASSSPGRSTYGYTF
TRBJ2-7 NA NA TRBV25-1 TGTGCCAGCAGTGAATTGTTCAGGGGCAACGAGCAGTACTTC CASSELFRGNEQYF
TRBJ1-2 NA NA TRBV3-1 TGTGCCAGCAGCCCCGAAGCCAGGGACTATGGCTACACCTTC CASSPEARDYGYTF
TRBJ2-2 NA NA TRBV14 TGTGCCAGCAGCCAAGGGCAGTACACCGGGGAGCTGTTTTTT CASSQGQYTGELFF
TRBJ2-1 many TRBD2 TRBV20-1 TGCAGTGCTAGAGATAGCGGGGGGGTCCTCTTC CSARDSGGVLF
TRBJ1-1 many NA TRBV4-3 TGCGCCAGCAGCCAACACGGCGGAGGCACTGAAGCTTTCTTT CASSQHGGGTEAFF
TRBJ2-7 NA NA TRBV6-2/TRBV6-3 TGTGCCAGCGAGGAAACAGGGAGCTCCTACGAGCAGTACTTC CASEETGSSYEQYF
TRBJ2-2 few TRBD2 TRBV27 TGTGCCAGCAGTTTATTTGGACTAGCGGGAATAAACACCGGGGAGCTGTTTTTT CASSLFGLAGINTGELFF
TRBJ2-5 few NA TRBV7-9 TGTGCCAGCAGCCCTCCCCGCGGGGGCTACGTCCAAGAGACCCAGTACTTC CASSPPRGGYVQETQYF
TRBJ2-3 NA TRBD2 TRBV24-1 TGTGCCACCGCTAGCGGGGGACGCACAGATACGCAGTATTTT CATASGGRTDTQYF
TRBJ1-2 few NA TRBV20-1 TGCAGTGCGGACGTAGTTCACTATGGCTACACCTTC CSADVVHYGYTF
TRBJ2-3 many NA TRBV20-1 TGCAGTGCTAGAGATCCCAATGCAGATACGCAGTATTTT CSARDPNADTQYF
TRBJ2-1 NA TRBD2 TRBV14 TGTGCCAGCAGCCAAGAGGGACTACGGGCCTTAAATGAGCAGTTCTTC CASSQEGLRALNEQFF
TRBJ2-3 once NA TRBV6-2/TRBV6-3 TGTGCCAGCAGTTACTCGTTCGGGGGTGATGGCACAGATACGCAGTATTTT CASSYSFGGDGTDTQYF
TRBJ1-4 few TRBD1 TRBV11-2 TGTGCCAGCAGCTTAGTGACAGGGGGTCATGAAAAACTGTTTTTT CASSLVTGGHEKLFF
TRBJ2-7 few TRBD1 TRBV6-1 TGTGCCAGCCGCCGCGGGACAGGGATCTACGAGCAGTACTTC CASRRGTGIYEQYF
TRBJ2-7 NA NA TRBV20-1 TGCAGTGCTAGACTCCCGGCTAACTACGAGCAGTACTTC CSARLPANYEQYF
TRBJ2-1 few NA TRBV12-3/TRBV12-4 TGTGCCAGCAGTTTTTCTGGGAGCGGGCCTCGCGATGAGCAGTTCTTC CASSFSGSGPRDEQFF
TRBJ1-5 many NA TRBV12-3/TRBV12-4 TGTGCCAGCAGCTGGGGTGGGGCGAGCAATCAGCCCCAGCATTTT CASSWGGASNQPQHF
TRBJ2-4 NA NA TRBV3-1 TGTGCCAGCAGCCAAGATCAGCTAGCCAAAAACATTCAGTACTTC CASSQDQLAKNIQYF
TRBJ2-7 NA NA TRBV4-3 TGCGCCAGCAGCCAAAACGTACTTTCCTACGAGCAGTACTTC CASSQNVLSYEQYF
TRBJ1-2 NA NA TRBV6-2/TRBV6-3 TGTGCCAGCAGCCGACCGGGACCTCAAAAGACGTATGGCTACACCTTC CASSRPGPQKTYGYTF
TRBJ2-3 few TRBD1 TRBV25-1 TGTGCCAGCACGACAGGGTTAGATACGCAGTATTTT CASTTGLDTQYF
TRBJ2-7 NA NA TRBV7-2 TGTGCCAGCAGCTTTTCCTACAACAAGGGCGACGAGCAGTACTTC CASSFSYNKGDEQYF
TRBJ2-1 many TRBD1 TRBV7-3 TGTGCCAGCAGCTCGACAGGGGGTCATGAGCAGTTCTTC CASSSTGGHEQFF
TRBJ2-3 few NA TRBV4-3 TGCGCCAGCAGCCGTAAATCCGGTGCAGATACGCAGTATTTT CASSRKSGADTQYF
TRBJ2-6 NA NA TRBV5-5 TGTGCCAGCAGCTTGGTGGCAGGGTCTCCTGGGGCCAACGTCCTGACTTTC CASSLVAGSPGANVLTF
TRBJ2-5 NA NA TRBV27 TGTGCCAGCAGTTTATCGTACGGGGATGAAGAGACCCAGTACTTC CASSLSYGDEETQYF
TRBJ2-2 few NA TRBV13 TGTGCCAGCAGCTTAGTCGGGGTGAATTGGAACACCGGGGAGCTGTTTTTT CASSLVGVNWNTGELFF
TRBJ2-5 few TRBD2 TRBV15 TGTGCCACCAGCAAAGGAGCTAGCGGCCACCAAGAGACCCAGTACTTC CATSKGASGHQETQYF
TRBJ1-2 few NA TRBV15 TGTGCCACCAGCAGAGATCGAGGGTTTGGCTACACCTTC CATSRDRGFGYTF
TRBJ1-1 many NA TRBV5-1 TGCGCCAGCAATGACGGCCTCCGTTCCGAAGCTTTCTTT CASNDGLRSEAFF
TRBJ2-1 NA NA TRBV20-1 TGCAGTGCTAGTAGTAGCTCGCGCTCCTACAATGAGCAGTTCTTC CSASSSSRSYNEQFF
TRBJ1-2 few NA TRBV28 TGTGCCAGCGGGTCGGGACATCGAACTAACTATGGCTACACCTTC CASGSGHRTNYGYTF
TRBJ2-5 many NA TRBV4-3 TGCGCCAGCAGCCAAGTGAGGGGACAAGAGACCCAGTACTTC CASSQVRGQETQYF
TRBJ1-5 NA NA TRBV28 TGTGCCAGCAGTAACATTTGGGGGGGTTATAGCAATCAGCCCCAGCATTTT CASSNIWGGYSNQPQHF
TRBJ2-3 NA NA TRBV10-3 TGTGCCATCAGTTGGAGGCAGGCAGATACGCAGTATTTT CAISWRQADTQYF
TRBJ2-5 few NA TRBV6-5 TGTGCCAGCAGTTACTCTGTGGGGGTAGAAGAGACCCAGTACTTC CASSYSVGVEETQYF